Listed below are T cell receptor beta chains from one sample, sequenced in a study of early T cells in non-severe SARS-CoV-2 infection. One entry per CDR3 protein results from TCRdb running MiXCR on the 5' RACE reads. This table holds about 100,000 distinct CDR3 sequences, under 15% found once. Sequenced input: whole blood. These receptors were taken from an adult who was a healthcare worker with PCR-confirmed SARS-CoV-2 infection or an uninfected control (not recorded which). Both conserved end residues are part of each CDR3. A D gene is named only where the DNA matches it firmly. For some rows the clone size is stated as once, few or many, or as a class when expanded; others skip it.

>TRBV6-2/TRBV6-3|.|TRBJ1-2|13|many
TGTGCCAGCAGCTCCGGGACAAACTATGGCTACACCTTC
CASSSGTNYGYTF
>TRBV20-1|.|TRBJ1-5|14|.
TGCAGTGCTAGGGTGTCAGGGGGCAATCAGCCCCAGCATTTT
CSARVSGGNQPQHF
>TRBV6-2/TRBV6-3|.|TRBJ1-6|19|few
TGTGCCAGCAGACGCATCCCCGGGACCGCGACATCCTATAATTCACCCCTCCACTTT
CASRRIPGTATSYNSPLHF
>TRBV2|.|TRBJ1-5|16|few
TGTGCCAGCAGTGAAGCGGGCGGGTACAGCAATCAGCCCCAGCATTTT
CASSEAGGYSNQPQHF
>TRBV7-6|.|TRBJ2-3|16|many
TGTGCCAGCAGCTTAGAGAGCGGAAGAACCACAGATACGCAGTATTTT
CASSLESGRTTDTQYF
>TRBV24-1|TRBD1|TRBJ1-5|15|few
TGTGCCACCAGTGAAGGACAGGGAGGGAATCAGCCCCAGCATTTT
CATSEGQGGNQPQHF
>TRBV6-2/TRBV6-3|TRBD1|TRBJ2-1|15|.
TGTGCCAGCAGTGTTACAGGGGCGGGTTACAATGAGCAGTTCTTC
CASSVTGAGYNEQFF
>TRBV10-3|.|TRBJ1-4|15|.
TGTGCCATCAGTGAGATCGACAGCTTTAATGAAAAACTGTTTTTT
CAISEIDSFNEKLFF
>TRBV9|.|TRBJ2-7|14|.
TGTGCCAGCAGCCCCGCCGGGTCGAAGGGCGAGCAGTACTTC
CASSPAGSKGEQYF
>TRBV27|.|TRBJ1-1|14|few
TGTGCCACCTCCCGAGGAAGCATGAACACTGAAGCTTTCTTT
CATSRGSMNTEAFF
>TRBV6-5|.|TRBJ2-7|12|.
TGTGCCAGTCACACAGGGTTCGGCGAGCAGTACTTC
CASHTGFGEQYF
>TRBV6-4|.|TRBJ1-4|11|few
TGTCCTCCCGAGCGGGAAGAAAAACTGTTTTTT
CPPEREEKLFF
>TRBV7-9|TRBD1|TRBJ1-5|16|many
TGTGCCAGCAGCTCCACCGGGACAGGGATTAATCAGCCCCAGCATTTT
CASSSTGTGINQPQHF
>TRBV28|TRBD1|TRBJ2-3|15|many
TGTGCCAGCAGTTCCGGGACAGAACCTACAGATACGCAGTATTTT
CASSSGTEPTDTQYF
>TRBV6-4|.|TRBJ2-5|19|few
TGTGCCAGCAGTTTTTTAGGAACGGCTGGGCACGATGGCCGTCAAGTGTCGAACTTC
CASSFLGTAGHDGRQVSNF
>TRBV2|.|TRBJ2-3|12|few
TGTGCCAGCAGCGTGGGGGTGACCACGCAGTATTTT
CASSVGVTTQYF
>TRBV11-2|.|TRBJ1-6|16|.
TGTGCCAGCAGCTTCGACGGTCAGACACCTAATTCACCCCTCCACTTT
CASSFDGQTPNSPLHF
>TRBV29-1|TRBD2|TRBJ2-5|14|.
TGCAGCGTTCTGACCGGGACTAGCGGGGGATCCCAGTACTTC
CSVLTGTSGGSQYF
>TRBV19|.|TRBJ2-2|14|few
TGTGCCAGTAGAAGGACGGTGATAGGCGGGGAGCTGTTTTTT
CASRRTVIGGELFF
>TRBV5-4|.|TRBJ2-3|16|few
TGTGCCAGCCAACCCCTCCCGGGATTGCTACCGGATACGCAGTATTTT
CASQPLPGLLPDTQYF
>TRBV14|.|TRBJ2-3|11|many
TGTGCCAGCAGCGCCGGGACTACGCAGTATTTT
CASSAGTTQYF
>TRBV2|.|TRBJ2-1|16|many
TGTGCCAGCAGTGCGGTCTTCATCCGGGCCTCCAATGAGCAGTTCTTC
CASSAVFIRASNEQFF
>TRBV29-1|TRBD1|TRBJ2-7|15|.
TGCAGCGCTAGAGACAGGGCCCACGGTTTGGGAGAGCAGTACTTC
CSARDRAHGLGEQYF
>TRBV7-8|TRBD2|TRBJ2-3|13|many
TGTGCCAGCCTGGGGGGGTTCACAGATACGCAGTATTTT
CASLGGFTDTQYF
>TRBV20-1|.|TRBJ2-2|15|.
TGCAGTGCTAGAGCAGAGGGGGATTTCACCGGGGAGCTGTTTTTT
CSARAEGDFTGELFF
>TRBV29-1|.|TRBJ1-1|12|many
TGCAGCGTTGGTAGGGGAAACACTGAAGCTTTCTTT
CSVGRGNTEAFF
>TRBV11-2|.|TRBJ2-7|13|many
TGTGCCAGCAGCTCCGCCCTACCTTACGAGCAGTACTTC
CASSSALPYEQYF
>TRBV27|.|TRBJ1-1|14|.
TGTGCCAGCAGACTAAGCTTGGGGAACACTGAAGCTTTCTTT
CASRLSLGNTEAFF
>TRBV12-3/TRBV12-4|TRBD2|TRBJ2-7|18|many
TGTGCCAGCAGTCCTAGCGTTGGGACTAGCTCCACCTTCTACGAGCAGTACTTC
CASSPSVGTSSTFYEQYF
>TRBV10-3|.|TRBJ1-1|14|.
TGTGCCATCAGGGAGACAGGCATGAACACTGAAGCTTTCTTT
CAIRETGMNTEAFF
>TRBV28|.|TRBJ1-5|16|.
TGTGCCGCCGGTGTGGCGGGGGCGGGTAGCAATCAGCCCCAGCATTTT
CAAGVAGAGSNQPQHF
>TRBV10-3|.|TRBJ2-1|14|few
TGTGCCATCGCGGGTCAGGTCGGCTACAATGAGCAGTTCTTC
CAIAGQVGYNEQFF
>TRBV7-9|TRBD1|TRBJ2-7|13|many
TGTGCCAGCAGCCGACAGGGTGGGTACGAGCAGTACTTC
CASSRQGGYEQYF
>TRBV6-1|.|TRBJ1-4|14|few
TGTGCCAGCAGTGAATCCGGGGAGGGTGAAAAACTGTTTTTT
CASSESGEGEKLFF
>TRBV2|TRBD2|TRBJ2-7|15|many
TGTGCCAGCAAAGGGACTAGCGGGGGGGCTTACGAGCAGTACTTC
CASKGTSGGAYEQYF
>TRBV28|.|TRBJ1-1|13|many
TGTGCCAGCAGCCTCTCATGGGCCGTTAGGGCTTTCTTT
CASSLSWAVRAFF
>TRBV28|.|TRBJ1-3|12|.
TGTGCCAGCAGTTTACCCCCAAACACCATATATTTT
CASSLPPNTIYF
>TRBV6-6|.|TRBJ1-1|12|.
TGTGCCAGCGGCAACAGGGAGGGCAAAGCTTTCTTT
CASGNREGKAFF
>TRBV9|TRBD1|TRBJ1-6|13|.
TGTGCCAGCAACAGGGGGGATAATTCACCCCTCCACTTT
CASNRGDNSPLHF
>TRBV20-1|.|TRBJ1-5|13|.
TGCAGTGCTAGGAAAGGGACGGATCAGCCCCAGCATTTT
CSARKGTDQPQHF
>TRBV10-3|TRBD2|TRBJ2-3|14|.
TGTGCCATCAGGCCAAGCGGGGGCACAGATACGCAGTATTTT
CAIRPSGGTDTQYF
>TRBV9|.|TRBJ2-1|15|many
TGTGCCAGCAGCGTAGTTCTCGGGGGCCCAGGTGAGCAGTTCTTC
CASSVVLGGPGEQFF
>TRBV28|.|TRBJ1-5|14|.
TGTGCCAGCAGTTTTCTCCTTAGCAATCAGCCCCAGCATTTT
CASSFLLSNQPQHF
>TRBV6-2/TRBV6-3|TRBD2|TRBJ2-2|17|many
TGTGCCAGCAGTTATATAGGGACTAGCGCAATTACCGGGGAGCTGTTTTTT
CASSYIGTSAITGELFF
>TRBV19|.|TRBJ2-2|14|.
TGTGCCAGTAGGAGGGGGACCAACACCGGGGAGCTGTTTTTT
CASRRGTNTGELFF
>TRBV7-2|TRBD1|TRBJ2-1|15|many
TGTGCCAGCAGCCCCGACAGGGGCGTTAACAATGAGCAGTTCTTC
CASSPDRGVNNEQFF
>TRBV28|.|TRBJ2-1|10|.
TGTGCCAGCAGGCAGGGTGAGCAGTTCTTC
CASRQGEQFF
>TRBV29-1|.|TRBJ2-7|13|.
TGCAGCGTTGAAGACAGGGGAGGCTACGAGCAGTACTTC
CSVEDRGGYEQYF
>TRBV19|TRBD1|TRBJ2-2|18|few
TGTGCCAGTAGTATGCGTTTGGACAGGGATTATGACACCGGGGAGCTGTTTTTT
CASSMRLDRDYDTGELFF
>TRBV20-1|TRBD1|TRBJ1-5|15|.
TGCAGTGCTAGGAGGGACAGGAAACCGAAACAGCCCCAGCATTTT
CSARRDRKPKQPQHF
>TRBV5-1|TRBD1|TRBJ2-1|13|few
TGCGCCAGCAGCTTTGGACAGGACAATGAGCAGTTCTTC
CASSFGQDNEQFF
>TRBV18|TRBD1|TRBJ2-7|14|many
TGTGCCAGCTCACCCCGGGACAGGGCCTACGAGCAGTACTTC
CASSPRDRAYEQYF